This note documents a single T cell receptor (beta chain) sequence. At least ten counts were recorded for this clonotype. Its antigen remains undetermined. It has no much larger one-base neighbor in the sample; base qualities were not kept. As encoded in the germline V gene, CDR1 is MNHEY while CDR2 is SVGEGT. Counted from cysteine to phenylalanine, this CDR3 has 16 amino acids. Just CDR3 DNA is preserved here, 48 bases in frame from base 1. The junction shows trimming of 4 bases on V and 4 bases on J, and the gene matches do not reach 7 bases of it. Amplification of TCR beta CDR3 regions was carried out from RNA transcripts. A first-round RT-PCR of the TCR CDR3 used the HTBI primer set with the Qiagen OneStep RT-PCR kit. The libraries were constructed in a second round of multiplex PCR and then size-selected and purified. Sequencing of the libraries was done on an Illumina HiSeq2000 using paired-end 100 bp reads. As for the original processing: Raw data were processed with SOAPnuke, discarding reads with adapters, uncalled bases, mean Phred below 15, or no exact constant-primer or identifier match. COPE v1.2.5 was used to merge high-quality paired reads, and clonotypes were defined as unique nucleotide sequences. MiTCR v1.1 was used to align clonotypes to the IMGT TRBV, TRBD and TRBJ reference segments. The analysis included only V-J combinations with a frequency above 0.0001, which together covered roughly 99% of the repertoires. A TCS score was defined as the ratio of F50 (clonal expansion) to E x V (chaos), with BLOSUM62-based TCRdist applied between CDR3 peptides within each V-J. Welch's t-statistics and random forest reduced around 510 V-J features to some 14, which were used in a naive Bayes classifier (R e1071). The public sequencing data were trimmed at Q25 with fastp and processed into clonotypes with MiXCR by TCRdb, which kept only in-frame beta chains. One record per CDR3 amino acid sequence lists the most common genes and DNA. The V and J calls, along with clone size, are taken from TCRdb and not from the paper's own processing. The table for this sample lists roughly 660,000 distinct CDR3 sequences; roughly a sixth of them were counted only once. Jointly, the top ten make up 15% to 18% of the sample.

The data originate from a study of T cells in Graves' hyperthyroidism and ophthalmopathy (dated by TCRdb to about 2019). Background for the entire study: Peripheral blood samples were taken at the time of initial diagnosis, prior to any treatment. To identify TCR V-J signatures that set the groups apart, the researchers used a discovery cohort of about a hundred patients, made up of fewer than 50 with Graves' ophthalmopathy and 57 with stable Graves' hyperthyroidism. Whether ophthalmopathy could be predicted prospectively was tested in an independent validation cohort made up of roughly 19 hyperthyroidism patients plus 17 patients who later progressed to ophthalmopathy. For training and testing, the 100 or so patients in the discovery cohort were randomly divided in a 7:3 ratio. The study also compared thyroid tissue and blood T-cell repertoires from several Graves' hyperthyroidism patients. After sampling, hyperthyroidism patients received methimazole starting at 30 mg daily, and ophthalmopathy patients received high-dose intravenous methylprednisolone. The paper describes TCR Vbeta CDR3 sequencing of some 130 peripheral blood samples, made up of some 42 ophthalmopathy patients, approximately 73 hyperthyroidism patients and approximately 17 progressor patients.

Results the study describes overall, beyond this receptor: During validation, the model predicted progression to ophthalmopathy a median of about 6.5 months ahead of onset, with 70.59% sensitivity and less than 85% specificity. Sample size was not statistically predetermined, and investigators were not blinded to group allocation. Ophthalmopathy was separated from stable hyperthyroidism by a 13 V-J signature model, with around 88% sensitivity and about 84% specificity obtained in cross-validation and 80%/75% obtained in testing. Most expanded thyroid clonotypes (frequency above 0.001) were also detected in blood, a finding suggesting that blood repertoires may reflect thyroid immune responses.

Stable Graves' hyperthyroidism was defined as the absence of progression to ophthalmopathy over 18 months of follow-up. Hyperthyroidism patients were newly diagnosed, had a disease duration of under 2 months, and were aged 18 to 65 years. Any patient with an uncontrolled infection, another autoimmune disease, pregnancy or lactation was excluded. Diagnoses were established on the basis of clinical symptoms, serum thyroxine and TRAb, thyroid ultrasound, and orbital computed tomography. PBMCs were isolated from approximately 10 ml of fresh peripheral blood by Ficoll-Paque density gradient centrifugation. Total RNA was extracted using Trizol reagent, and RNA quality was assessed on an Agilent 2100 Bioanalyzer.

The source material was blood. This sequence was found in a man in his fifties or sixties with Graves' hyperthyroidism. The rearrangement joined TRBV6-2 or TRBV6-3 to TRBJ2-1, with TRBD2 matching 10 junction bases. The nucleotide sequence reads TGTGCCAGCAGTTGGGGAGAGCGGGGGGGGTACAATGAGCAGTTCTTC. Translated, this is CASSWGERGGYNEQFF.